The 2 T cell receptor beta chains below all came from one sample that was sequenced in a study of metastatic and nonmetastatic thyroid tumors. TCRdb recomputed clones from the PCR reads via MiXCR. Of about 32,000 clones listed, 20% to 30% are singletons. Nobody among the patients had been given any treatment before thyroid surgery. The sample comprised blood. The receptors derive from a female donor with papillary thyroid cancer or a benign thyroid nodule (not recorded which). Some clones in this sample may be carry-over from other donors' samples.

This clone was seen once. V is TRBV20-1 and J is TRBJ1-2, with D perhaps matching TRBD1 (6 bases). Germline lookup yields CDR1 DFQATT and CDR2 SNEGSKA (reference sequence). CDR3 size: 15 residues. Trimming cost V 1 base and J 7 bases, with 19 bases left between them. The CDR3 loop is CSARGSVAQGGGYTF. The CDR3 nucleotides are TGCAGTGCTAGAGGCAGCGTGGCCCAAGGGGGTGGCTACACCTTC.

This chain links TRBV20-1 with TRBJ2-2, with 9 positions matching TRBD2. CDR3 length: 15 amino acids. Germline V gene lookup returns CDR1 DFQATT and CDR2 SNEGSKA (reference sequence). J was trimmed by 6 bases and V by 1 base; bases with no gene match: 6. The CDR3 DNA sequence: TGCAGTGCTAGAGCTACGGGACTAGCTGCCGGGGAGCTGTTTTTT. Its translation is CSARATGLAAGELFF.